This T cell receptor (beta chain) stems from a study of blood T cell repertoires in COVID-19. Study-wide background: The United States, Italy and Spain were the sources of the acute and convalescent COVID-19 samples. From T cells, B-cell-depleted T cells, or PBMCs came the material, which was cDNA or gDNA.

The assay was immunoSEQ multiplex PCR, and TCRdb's table has in-frame clones only and misses some. The repertoire consists of 190,000 or so clones, with around 87% occurring once and the leading ten covering about 0.66%. The TCR comes from a man aged 45-65 years with acute or convalescent COVID-19. Sequencing was done on a sample of peripheral blood.

CDR3 sequence reads: CATSRGGTAVSTQYF. In nucleotides, the CDR3 is TGTGCCACCAGCAGAGGTGGGACAGCCGTATCGACACAGTACTTC. This chain connects TRBV15 to TRBJ2-7; 7 bases fit TRBD1. The CDR3 runs 15 residues. CDR1 is LNHNV, CDR2 YYDKDF, per germline (reference sequence). V gave up 1 base and J gave up 10 bases; unmatched junction bases: 13.